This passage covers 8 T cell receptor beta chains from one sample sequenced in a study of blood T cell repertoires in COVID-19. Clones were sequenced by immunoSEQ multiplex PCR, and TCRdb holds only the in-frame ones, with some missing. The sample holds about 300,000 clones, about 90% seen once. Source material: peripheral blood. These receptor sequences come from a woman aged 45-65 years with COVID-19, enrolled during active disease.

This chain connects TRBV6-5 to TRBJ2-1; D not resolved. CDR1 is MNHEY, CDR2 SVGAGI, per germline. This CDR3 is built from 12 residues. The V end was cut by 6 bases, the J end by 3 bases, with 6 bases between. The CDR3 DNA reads TGTGCCAGCAGCTTTCTCTACAATGAGCAGTTCTTC. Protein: CASSFLYNEQFF.

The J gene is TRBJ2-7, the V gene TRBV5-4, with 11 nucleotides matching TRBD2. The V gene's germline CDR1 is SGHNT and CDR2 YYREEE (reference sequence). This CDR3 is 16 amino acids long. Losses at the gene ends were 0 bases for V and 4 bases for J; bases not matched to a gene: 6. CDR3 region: CASSLASGRWIYEQYF. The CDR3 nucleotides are TGTGCCAGCAGCTTGGCTAGCGGGAGGTGGATTTACGAGCAGTACTTC.

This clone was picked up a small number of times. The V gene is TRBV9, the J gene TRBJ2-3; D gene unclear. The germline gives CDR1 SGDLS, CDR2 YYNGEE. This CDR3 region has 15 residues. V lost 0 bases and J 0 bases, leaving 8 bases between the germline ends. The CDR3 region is CASSVVPTSTDTQYF. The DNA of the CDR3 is TGTGCCAGCAGCGTAGTCCCTACTAGCACAGATACGCAGTATTTT.

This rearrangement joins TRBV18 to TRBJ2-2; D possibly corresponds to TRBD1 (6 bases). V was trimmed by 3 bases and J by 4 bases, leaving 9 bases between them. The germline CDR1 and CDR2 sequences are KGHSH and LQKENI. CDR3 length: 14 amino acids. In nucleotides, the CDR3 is TGTGCCAGCTCACCTGGACAGATCACCGGGGAGCTGTTTTTT. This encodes CASSPGQITGELFF.

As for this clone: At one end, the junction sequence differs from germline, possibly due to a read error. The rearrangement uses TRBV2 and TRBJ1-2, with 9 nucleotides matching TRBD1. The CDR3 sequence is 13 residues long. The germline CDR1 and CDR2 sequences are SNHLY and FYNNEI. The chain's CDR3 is CTSRPGQGYGYTF. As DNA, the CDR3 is TGTACCAGCAGGCCGGGACAGGGCTATGGCTACACCTTC.

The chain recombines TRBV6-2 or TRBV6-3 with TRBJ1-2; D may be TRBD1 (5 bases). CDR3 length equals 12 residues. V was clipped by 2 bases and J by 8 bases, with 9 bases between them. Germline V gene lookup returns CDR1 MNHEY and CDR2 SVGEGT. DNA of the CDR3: TGTGCCAGCAGTTACAAGGGGTACGGCTACACCTTC. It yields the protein CASSYKGYGYTF.

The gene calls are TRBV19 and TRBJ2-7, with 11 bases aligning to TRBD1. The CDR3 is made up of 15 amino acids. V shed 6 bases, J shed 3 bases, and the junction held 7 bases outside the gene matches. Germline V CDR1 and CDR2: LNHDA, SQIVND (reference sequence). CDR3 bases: TGTGCCAGTAGCCATGCCGGGACAGGGGGCTACGAGCAGTACTTC. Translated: CASSHAGTGGYEQYF.

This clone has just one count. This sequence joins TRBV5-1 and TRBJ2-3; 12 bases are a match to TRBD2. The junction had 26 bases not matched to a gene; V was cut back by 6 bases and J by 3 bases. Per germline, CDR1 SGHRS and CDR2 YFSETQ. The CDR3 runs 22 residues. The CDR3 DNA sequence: TGCGCCAGCAACTATCTACCTGTCGGACTAGCGGGAACAGACAGGACAACAGATACGCAGTATTTT. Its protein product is CASNYLPVGLAGTDRTTDTQYF.